A single sample is the source of the 4 T cell receptor beta chains below, sequenced in a study of CD8 T cells in ankylosing spondylitis. Each CDR3 protein is one row after TCRdb ran MiXCR on the 5' RACE reads. The profile shows some 30,000 distinct CDR3 sequences, over 12% of them singletons. Sequences were obtained from blood. These receptors originate from a male donor with ankylosing spondylitis or in good health (not recorded which).

This clonotype was detected only a few times. The chain has TRBV29-1 and TRBJ2-2; D is uncertain. The CDR3 has 13 amino acids. Germline values: CDR1 SQVTM, CDR2 ANQGSEA. V lost 4 bases, J lost 4 bases, and 10 bases lay in between. CDR3 protein: CSVGVPGTGELFF. CDR3 DNA: TGCAGCGTTGGAGTCCCGGGCACCGGGGAGCTGTTTTTT.

J is TRBJ2-1 and V is TRBV5-1, with TRBD1 identical over 8 bases. The CDR3 has 15 amino acids. The trim removed 1 base at V and 6 bases at J, leaving 6 bases unmatched. Per germline, CDR1 SGHRS and CDR2 YFSETQ. The CDR3 DNA follows: TGCGCCAGCAGCTTGTGGCAGGGGGCTAGCAATGAGCAGTTCTTC. This sequence encodes CASSLWQGASNEQFF.

The V call is TRBV15, the J call TRBJ2-3, with 12 nucleotides matching TRBD2. From germline, CDR1 is LNHNV and CDR2 YYDKDF (reference sequence). This CDR3 contains 14 residues. V trimming: 10 bases; J trimming: 5 bases; junction bases outside the gene matches: 7. The CDR3 DNA is TGTGCCAGTCGACTAGCGGGAGTAGGAGATACGCAGTATTTT. Its translation is CASRLAGVGDTQYF. Combining the CDR3 with reference TRBV15 and TRBJ2-3 gives the whole variable domain DAMVIQNPRYQVTQFGKPVTLSCSQTLNHNVMYWYQQKSSQAPKLLFHYYDKDFNNEADTPDNFQSRRPNTSFCFLDIRSPGLGDTAMYLCASRLAGVGDTQYFGPGTRLTVL.

This clonotype was found a few times. This rearrangement joins TRBV24-1 to TRBJ2-3; TRBD2 matches 8 bases. Germline loops: CDR1 KGHDR, CDR2 SFDVKD. The V gene end was trimmed by 3 bases and the J gene end by 0 bases; junction bases not matched to a gene: 13. The CDR3 is 19 amino acids. CDR3 in amino acids: CATSDRLAGPRTSTDTQYF. CDR3 nucleotides: TGTGCCACCAGTGATCGGCTAGCGGGTCCTCGGACTAGCACAGATACGCAGTATTTT.